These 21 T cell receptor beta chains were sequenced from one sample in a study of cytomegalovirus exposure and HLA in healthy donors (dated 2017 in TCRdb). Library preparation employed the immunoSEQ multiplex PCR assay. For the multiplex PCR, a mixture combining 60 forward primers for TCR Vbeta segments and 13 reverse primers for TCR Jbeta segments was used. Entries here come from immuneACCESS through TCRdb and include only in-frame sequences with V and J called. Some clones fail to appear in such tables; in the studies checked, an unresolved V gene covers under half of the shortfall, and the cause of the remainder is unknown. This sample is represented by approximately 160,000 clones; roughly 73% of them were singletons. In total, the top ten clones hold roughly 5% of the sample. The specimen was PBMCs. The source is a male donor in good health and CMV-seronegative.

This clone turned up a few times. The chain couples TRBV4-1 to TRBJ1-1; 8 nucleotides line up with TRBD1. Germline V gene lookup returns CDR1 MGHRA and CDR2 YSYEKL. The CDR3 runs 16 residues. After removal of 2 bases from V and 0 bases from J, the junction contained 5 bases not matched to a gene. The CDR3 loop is CASSQTRTGLNTEAFF. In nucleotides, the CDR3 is TGCGCCAGCAGCCAAACCCGGACAGGGTTGAACACTGAAGCTTTCTTT.

The CDR3 nucleotides are TGTGCCAGCCGACCGGGACTAGTCTCCTACGAGCAGTACTTC. Encoded protein: CASRPGLVSYEQYF. The chain carries TRBV6-1 and TRBJ2-7, with TRBD2 identical over 8 bases. The CDR3 runs to 14 residues. The ends lost 8 bases at V and 0 bases at J; junction bases unmatched: 6. Germline V CDR1 and CDR2: MNHNS, SASEGT.

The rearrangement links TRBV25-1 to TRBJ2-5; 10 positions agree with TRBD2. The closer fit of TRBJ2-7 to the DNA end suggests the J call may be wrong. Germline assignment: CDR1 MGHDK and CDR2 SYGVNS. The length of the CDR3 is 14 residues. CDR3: CASGVAGGAYEQYF. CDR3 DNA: TGTGCCAGCGGTGTAGCGGGAGGAGCCTACGAGCAGTACTTC.

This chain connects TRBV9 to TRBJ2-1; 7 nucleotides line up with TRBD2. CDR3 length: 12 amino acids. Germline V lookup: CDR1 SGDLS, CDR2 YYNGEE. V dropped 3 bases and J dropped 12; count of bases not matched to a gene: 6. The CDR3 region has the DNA TGTGCCAGCAGCGCCGAAGCTAGCGGGCAGTTCTTC. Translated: CASSAEASGQFF.

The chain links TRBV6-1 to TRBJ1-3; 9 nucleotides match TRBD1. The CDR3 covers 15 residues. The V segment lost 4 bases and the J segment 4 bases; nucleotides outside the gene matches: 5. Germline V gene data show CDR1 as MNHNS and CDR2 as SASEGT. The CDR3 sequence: CASSVQGALGNTIYF. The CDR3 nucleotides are TGTGCCAGCAGTGTACAGGGGGCTCTCGGAAACACCATATATTTT.

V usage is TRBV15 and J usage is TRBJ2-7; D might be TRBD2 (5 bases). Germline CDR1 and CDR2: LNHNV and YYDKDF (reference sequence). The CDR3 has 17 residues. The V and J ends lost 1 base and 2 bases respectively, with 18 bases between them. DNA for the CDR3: TGTGCCACCAGCAGAGTTCATCCGGGGTCTACACCCTACGAGCAGTACTTC. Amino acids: CATSRVHPGSTPYEQYF.

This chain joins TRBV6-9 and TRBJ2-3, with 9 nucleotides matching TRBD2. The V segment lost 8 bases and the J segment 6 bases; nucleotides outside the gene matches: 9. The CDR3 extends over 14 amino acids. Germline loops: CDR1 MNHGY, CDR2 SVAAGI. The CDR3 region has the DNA TGTGCCAGCGTTAGCGGGAGTGGGGGTGATACGCAGTATTTT. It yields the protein CASVSGSGGDTQYF.

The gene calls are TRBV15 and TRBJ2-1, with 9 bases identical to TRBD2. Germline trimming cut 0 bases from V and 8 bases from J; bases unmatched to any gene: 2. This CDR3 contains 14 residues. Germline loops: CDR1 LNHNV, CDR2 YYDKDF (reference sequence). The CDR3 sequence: CATSRDRTSDEQFF. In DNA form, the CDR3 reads TGTGCCACCAGCAGAGATCGGACTAGCGATGAGCAGTTCTTC. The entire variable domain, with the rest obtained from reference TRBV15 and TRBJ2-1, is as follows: DAMVIQNPRYQVTQFGKPVTLSCSQTLNHNVMYWYQQKSSQAPKLLFHYYDKDFNNEADTPDNFQSRRPNTSFCFLDIRSPGLGDTAMYLCATSRDRTSDEQFFGPGTRLTVL.

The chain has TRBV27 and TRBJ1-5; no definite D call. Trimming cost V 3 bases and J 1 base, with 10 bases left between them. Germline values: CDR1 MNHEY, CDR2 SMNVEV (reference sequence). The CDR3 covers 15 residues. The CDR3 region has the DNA TGTGCCAGCAGTTTTGGGAGGTGGAGCAATCAGCCCCAGCATTTT. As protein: CASSFGRWSNQPQHF.

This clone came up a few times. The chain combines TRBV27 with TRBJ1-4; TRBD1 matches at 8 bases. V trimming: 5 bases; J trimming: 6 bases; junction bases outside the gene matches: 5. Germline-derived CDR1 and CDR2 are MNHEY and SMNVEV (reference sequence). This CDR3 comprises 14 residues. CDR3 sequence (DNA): TGTGCCAGCAGTCCGGACAGGGCGGATGAAAAACTGTTTTTT. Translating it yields CASSPDRADEKLFF.

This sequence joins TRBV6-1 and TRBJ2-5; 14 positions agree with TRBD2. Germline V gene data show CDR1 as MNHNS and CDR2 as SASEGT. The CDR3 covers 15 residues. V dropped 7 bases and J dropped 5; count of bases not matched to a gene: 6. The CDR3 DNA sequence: TGTGCCAGCAACTCGGGACTAGCGGGGGCCGAGACCCAGTACTTC. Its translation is CASNSGLAGAETQYF.

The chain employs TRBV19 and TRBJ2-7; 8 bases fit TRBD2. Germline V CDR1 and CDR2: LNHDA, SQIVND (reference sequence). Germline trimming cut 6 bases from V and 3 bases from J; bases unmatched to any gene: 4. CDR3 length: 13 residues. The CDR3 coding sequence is TGTGCCAGTAGGGCTAGCGGGCTCTACGAGCAGTACTTC. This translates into CASRASGLYEQYF.

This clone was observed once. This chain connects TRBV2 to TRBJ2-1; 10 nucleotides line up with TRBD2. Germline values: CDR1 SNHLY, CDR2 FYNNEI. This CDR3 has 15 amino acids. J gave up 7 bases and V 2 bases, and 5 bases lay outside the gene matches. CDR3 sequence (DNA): TGTGCCAGCAGTGAACAGCGGGAGGGCTGGAATGAGCAGTTCTTC. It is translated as CASSEQREGWNEQFF. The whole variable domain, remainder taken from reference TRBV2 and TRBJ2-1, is EPEVTQTPSHQVTQMGQEVILRCVPISNHLYFYWYRQILGQKVEFLVSFYNNEISEKSEIFDDQFSVERPDGSNFTLKIRSTKLEDSAMYFCASSEQREGWNEQFFGPGTRLTVL.

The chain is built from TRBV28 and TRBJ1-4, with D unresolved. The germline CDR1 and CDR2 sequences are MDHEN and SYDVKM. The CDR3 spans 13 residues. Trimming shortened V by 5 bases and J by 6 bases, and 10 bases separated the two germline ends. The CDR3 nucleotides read TGTGCCAGCAGTGTCGCTGGAGATGAAAAACTGTTTTTT. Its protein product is CASSVAGDEKLFF.

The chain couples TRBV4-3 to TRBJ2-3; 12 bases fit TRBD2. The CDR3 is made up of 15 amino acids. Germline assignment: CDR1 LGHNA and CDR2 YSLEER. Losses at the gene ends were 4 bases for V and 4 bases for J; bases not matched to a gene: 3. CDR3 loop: CASSPTSGSPDTQYF. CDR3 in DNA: TGCGCCAGCAGCCCGACTAGCGGGAGCCCAGATACGCAGTATTTT.

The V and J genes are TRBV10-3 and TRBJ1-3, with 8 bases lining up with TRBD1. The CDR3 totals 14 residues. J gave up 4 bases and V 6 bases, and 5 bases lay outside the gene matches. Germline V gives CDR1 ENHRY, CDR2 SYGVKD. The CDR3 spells CAIRETGGGNTIYF. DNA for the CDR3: TGTGCCATCAGGGAAACAGGGGGAGGAAACACCATATATTTT.

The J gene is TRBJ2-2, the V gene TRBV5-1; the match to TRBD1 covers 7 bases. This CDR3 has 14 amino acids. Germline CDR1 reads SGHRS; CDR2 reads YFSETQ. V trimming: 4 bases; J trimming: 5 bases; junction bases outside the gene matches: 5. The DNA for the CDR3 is TGCGCCAGCAGCGGACAGGCGATAACCGGGGAGCTGTTTTTT. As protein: CASSGQAITGELFF. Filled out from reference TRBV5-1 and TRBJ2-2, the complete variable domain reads KAGVTQTPRYLIKTRGQQVTLSCSPISGHRSVSWYQQTPGQGLQFLFEYFSETQRNKGNFPGRFSGRQFSNSRSEMNVSTLELGDSALYLCASSGQAITGELFFGEGSRLTVL.

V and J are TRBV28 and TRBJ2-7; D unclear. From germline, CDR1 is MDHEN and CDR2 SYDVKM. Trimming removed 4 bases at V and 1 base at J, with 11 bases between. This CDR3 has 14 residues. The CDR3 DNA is TGTGCCAGCAGTTCCCACTCGACATCCTACGAGCAGTACTTC. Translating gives CASSSHSTSYEQYF.

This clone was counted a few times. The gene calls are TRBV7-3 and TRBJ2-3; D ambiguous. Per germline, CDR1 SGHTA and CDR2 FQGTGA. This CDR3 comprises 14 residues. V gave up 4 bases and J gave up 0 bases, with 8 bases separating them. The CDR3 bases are TGTGCCAGCAGCTGGCCCGGGAGCACAGATACGCAGTATTTT. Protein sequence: CASSWPGSTDTQYF.

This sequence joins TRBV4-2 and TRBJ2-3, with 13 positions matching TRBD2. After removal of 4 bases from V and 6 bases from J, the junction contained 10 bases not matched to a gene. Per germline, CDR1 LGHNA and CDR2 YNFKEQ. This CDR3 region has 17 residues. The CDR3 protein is CASSLPPGLAGMDTQYF. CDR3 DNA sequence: TGTGCCAGCAGCCTTCCTCCGGGACTAGCGGGGATGGATACGCAGTATTTT.

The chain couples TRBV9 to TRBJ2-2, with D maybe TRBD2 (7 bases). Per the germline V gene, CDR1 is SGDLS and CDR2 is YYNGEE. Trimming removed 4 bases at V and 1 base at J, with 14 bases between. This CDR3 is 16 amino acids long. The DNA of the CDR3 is TGTGCCAGCAGCCCCTATAGGGGGGGGAACACCGGGGAGCTGTTTTTT. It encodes CASSPYRGGNTGELFF.